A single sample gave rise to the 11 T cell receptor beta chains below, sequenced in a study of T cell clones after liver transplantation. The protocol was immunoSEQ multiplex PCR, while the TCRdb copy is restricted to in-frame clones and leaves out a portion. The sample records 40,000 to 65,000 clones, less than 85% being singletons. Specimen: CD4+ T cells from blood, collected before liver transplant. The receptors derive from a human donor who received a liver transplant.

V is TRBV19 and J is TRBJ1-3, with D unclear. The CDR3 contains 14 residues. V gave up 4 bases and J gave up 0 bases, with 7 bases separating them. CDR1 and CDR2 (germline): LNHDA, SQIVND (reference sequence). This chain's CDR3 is CASSTGSSGNTIYF. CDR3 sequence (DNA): TGTGCCAGTAGTACCGGCTCCTCTGGAAACACCATATATTTT.

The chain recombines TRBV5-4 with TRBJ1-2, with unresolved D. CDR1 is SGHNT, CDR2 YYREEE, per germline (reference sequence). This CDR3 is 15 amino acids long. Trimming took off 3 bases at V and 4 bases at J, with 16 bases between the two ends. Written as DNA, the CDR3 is TGTGCCAGCAGCTCCGCCGACGGGTTTCGCTATGGCTACACCTTC. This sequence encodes CASSSADGFRYGYTF.

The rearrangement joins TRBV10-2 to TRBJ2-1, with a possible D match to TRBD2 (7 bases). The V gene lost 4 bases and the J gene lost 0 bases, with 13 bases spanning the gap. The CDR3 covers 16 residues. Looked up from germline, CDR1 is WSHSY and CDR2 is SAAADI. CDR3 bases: TGCGCCAGCAGTGGTAGGGGGGGGAGCTCCTACAATGAGCAGTTCTTC. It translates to CASSGRGGSSYNEQFF.

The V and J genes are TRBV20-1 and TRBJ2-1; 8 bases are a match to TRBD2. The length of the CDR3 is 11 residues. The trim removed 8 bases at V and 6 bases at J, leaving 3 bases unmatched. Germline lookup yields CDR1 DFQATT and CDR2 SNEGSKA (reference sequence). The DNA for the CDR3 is TGCAGTAGCGGGAGCTCCAATGAGCAGTTCTTC. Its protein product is CSSGSSNEQFF.

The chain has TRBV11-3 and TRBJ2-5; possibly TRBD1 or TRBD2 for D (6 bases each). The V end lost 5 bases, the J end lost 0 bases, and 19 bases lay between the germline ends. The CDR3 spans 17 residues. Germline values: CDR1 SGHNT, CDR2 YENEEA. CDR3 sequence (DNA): TGTGCCAGCAGCCGCCGTGGAGGGGGAGTGTACCAAGAGACCCAGTACTTC. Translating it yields CASSRRGGGVYQETQYF.

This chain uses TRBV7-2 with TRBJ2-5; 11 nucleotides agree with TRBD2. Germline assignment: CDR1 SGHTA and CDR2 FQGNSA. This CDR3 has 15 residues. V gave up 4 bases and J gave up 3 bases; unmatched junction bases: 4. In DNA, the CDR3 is TGTGCCAGCAGCTCTACGGGACTAGCGGAAGAGACCCAGTACTTC. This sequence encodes CASSSTGLAEETQYF.

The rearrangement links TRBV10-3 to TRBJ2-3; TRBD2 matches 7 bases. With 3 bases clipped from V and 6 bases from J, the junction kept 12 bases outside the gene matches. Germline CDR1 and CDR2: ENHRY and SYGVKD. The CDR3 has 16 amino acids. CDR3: CAISDPSGLVLDTQYF. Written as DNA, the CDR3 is TGTGCCATCAGTGACCCTTCCGGACTAGTTCTCGATACGCAGTATTTT.

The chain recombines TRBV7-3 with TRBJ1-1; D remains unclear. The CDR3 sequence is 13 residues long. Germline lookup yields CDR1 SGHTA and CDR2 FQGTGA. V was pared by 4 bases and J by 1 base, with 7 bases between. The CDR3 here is CASSSNRNTEAFF. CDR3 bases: TGTGCCAGCAGCTCAAACAGGAACACTGAAGCTTTCTTT.

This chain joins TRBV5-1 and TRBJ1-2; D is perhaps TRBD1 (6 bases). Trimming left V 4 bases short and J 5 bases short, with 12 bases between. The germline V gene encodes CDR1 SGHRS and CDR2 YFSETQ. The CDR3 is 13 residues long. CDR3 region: CASSGEGGYGYTF. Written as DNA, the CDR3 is TGCGCCAGCAGCGGGGAAGGGGGATATGGCTACACCTTC.

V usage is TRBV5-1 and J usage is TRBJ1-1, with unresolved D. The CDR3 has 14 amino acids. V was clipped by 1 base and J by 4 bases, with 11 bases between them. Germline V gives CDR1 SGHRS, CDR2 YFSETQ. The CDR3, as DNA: TGCGCCAGCAGCTTGCAGAAGGGAAGCACTGAAGCTTTCTTT. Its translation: CASSLQKGSTEAFF. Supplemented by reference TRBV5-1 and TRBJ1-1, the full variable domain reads KAGVTQTPRYLIKTRGQQVTLSCSPISGHRSVSWYQQTPGQGLQFLFEYFSETQRNKGNFPGRFSGRQFSNSRSEMNVSTLELGDSALYLCASSLQKGSTEAFFGQGTRLTVV.

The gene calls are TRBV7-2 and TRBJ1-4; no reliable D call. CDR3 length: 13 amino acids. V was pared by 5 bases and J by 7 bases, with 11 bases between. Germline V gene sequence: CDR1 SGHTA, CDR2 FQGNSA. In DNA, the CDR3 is TGTGCCAGCAGCCAAAGGGTGGGTGAAAAACTGTTTTTT. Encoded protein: CASSQRVGEKLFF.